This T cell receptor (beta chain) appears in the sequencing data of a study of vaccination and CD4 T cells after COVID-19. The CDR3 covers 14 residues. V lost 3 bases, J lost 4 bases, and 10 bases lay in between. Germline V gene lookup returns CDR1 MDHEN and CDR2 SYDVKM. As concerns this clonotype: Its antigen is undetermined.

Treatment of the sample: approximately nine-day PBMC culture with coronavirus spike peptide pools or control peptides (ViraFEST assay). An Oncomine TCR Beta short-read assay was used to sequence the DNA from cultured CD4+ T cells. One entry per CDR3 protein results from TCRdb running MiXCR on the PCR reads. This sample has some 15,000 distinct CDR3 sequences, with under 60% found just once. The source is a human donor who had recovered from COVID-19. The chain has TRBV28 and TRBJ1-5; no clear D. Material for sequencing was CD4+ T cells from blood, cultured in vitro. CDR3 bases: TGTGCCAGCAGTTTGTACACCGATAATCAGCCCCAGCATTTT. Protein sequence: CASSLYTDNQPQHF.